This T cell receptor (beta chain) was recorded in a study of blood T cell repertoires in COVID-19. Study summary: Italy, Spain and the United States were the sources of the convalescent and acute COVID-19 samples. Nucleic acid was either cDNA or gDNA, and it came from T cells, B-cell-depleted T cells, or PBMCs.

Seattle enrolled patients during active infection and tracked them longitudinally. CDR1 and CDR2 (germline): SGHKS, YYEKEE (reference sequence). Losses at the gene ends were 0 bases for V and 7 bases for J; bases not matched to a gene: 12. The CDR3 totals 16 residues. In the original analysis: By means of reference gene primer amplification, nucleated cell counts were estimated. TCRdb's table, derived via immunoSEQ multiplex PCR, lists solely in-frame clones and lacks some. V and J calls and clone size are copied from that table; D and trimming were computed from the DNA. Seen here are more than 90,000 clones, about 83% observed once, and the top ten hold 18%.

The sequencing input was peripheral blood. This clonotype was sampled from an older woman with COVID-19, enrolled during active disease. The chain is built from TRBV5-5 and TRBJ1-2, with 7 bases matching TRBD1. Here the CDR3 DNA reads TGTGCCAGCAGCTTGGTAATTGAGACAGGGATGGTTGGCTACACCTTC. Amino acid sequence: CASSLVIETGMVGYTF.